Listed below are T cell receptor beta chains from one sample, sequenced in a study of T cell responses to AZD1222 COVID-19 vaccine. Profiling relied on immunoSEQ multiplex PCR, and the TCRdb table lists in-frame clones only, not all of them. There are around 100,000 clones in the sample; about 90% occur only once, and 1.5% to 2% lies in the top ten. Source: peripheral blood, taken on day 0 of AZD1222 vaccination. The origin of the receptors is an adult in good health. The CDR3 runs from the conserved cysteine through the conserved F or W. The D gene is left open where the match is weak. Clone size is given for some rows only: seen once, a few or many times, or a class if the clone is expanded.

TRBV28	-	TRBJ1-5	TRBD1	TGTGCCAGCAGAACCGGGACAGAAAATCAGCCCCAGCATTTT	CASRTGTENQPQHF
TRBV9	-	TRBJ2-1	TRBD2	TGTGCCAGCAGCGCGCCCTCTAGCGGGAGTATCAATGAGCAGTTCTTC	CASSAPSSGSINEQFF
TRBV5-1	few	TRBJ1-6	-	TGCGCCAGCAGCCTTGCCGGCGGGGTAGAGAATTCACCCCTCCACTTT	CASSLAGGVENSPLHF
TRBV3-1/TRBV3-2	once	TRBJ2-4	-	TGTGCCAGCAGCCCACCAGGTACCAAGAAGGGGGCCAAAAACATTCAGTACTTC	CASSPPGTKKGAKNIQYF
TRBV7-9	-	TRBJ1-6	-	TGTGCCAGCAGCTTAGCTCTTTCCCCGGAGGGGAATTCACCCCTCCACTTT	CASSLALSPEGNSPLHF
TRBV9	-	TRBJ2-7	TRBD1	TGTGCCAGCAGCGAGTGGGACAGGGTAAGCGACGAGCAGTACTTC	CASSEWDRVSDEQYF
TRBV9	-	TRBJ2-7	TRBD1	TGTGCCAGCAGCACCCGCACAGGGGCCGAGCAGTACTTC	CASSTRTGAEQYF
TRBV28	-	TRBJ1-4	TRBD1	TGTGCCAGCAGCCGACATCAACCGGGACAGGGGAGTGAAAAACTGTTTTTT	CASSRHQPGQGSEKLFF
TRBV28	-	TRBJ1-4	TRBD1	TGTGCCAGCAGTTTTGTCTTCCGGGACAGGGGTGTAGTTCGCACTAATGAAAAACTGTTTTTT	CASSFVFRDRGVVRTNEKLFF
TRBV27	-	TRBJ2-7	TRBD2	TGTGCCAGCAGTCCCTACCCCCTAGCGGGATCCTACGAGCAGTACTTC	CASSPYPLAGSYEQYF
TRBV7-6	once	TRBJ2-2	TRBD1	TGTGCCAGCAGCTCCGCCGGGACAGGGCACACCGGGGAGCTGTTTTTT	CASSSAGTGHTGELFF
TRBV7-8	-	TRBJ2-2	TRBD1	TGTGCCAGCAGCCCGGTGAGGGGGCCCACCGGGGAGCTGTTTTTT	CASSPVRGPTGELFF
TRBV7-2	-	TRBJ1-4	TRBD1	TGTGCCAGCAGCCATCAGGGGGCTAGAACTAATGAAAAACTGTTTTTT	CASSHQGARTNEKLFF
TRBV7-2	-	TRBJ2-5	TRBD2	TGTGCCAGCAGCTTACTAATGACTAGCGTCCAAGAGACCCAGTACTTC	CASSLLMTSVQETQYF
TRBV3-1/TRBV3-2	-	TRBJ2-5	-	TGTGCCAGCAGCCAAGATCTAGGCAGAGAGGAGACCCAGTACTTC	CASSQDLGREETQYF
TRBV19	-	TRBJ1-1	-	TGTGCCAGTAGTATGCCGCAGTACACTGAAGCTTTCTTT	CASSMPQYTEAFF
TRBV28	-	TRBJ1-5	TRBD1	TGTGCCAGCAGCTCGGGACAGGGGAATCAGCCCCAGCATTTT	CASSSGQGNQPQHF
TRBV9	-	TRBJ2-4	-	TGTGCCAGCAGCGTAGAACGTTCTGGTGACATTCAGTACTTC	CASSVERSGDIQYF
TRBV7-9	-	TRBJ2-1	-	TGTGCCAGCAGCCGCACTAGTCGCGAGCAGTTCTTC	CASSRTSREQFF
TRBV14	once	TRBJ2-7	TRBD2	TGTGCCAGCAGCCAATTTAGCGGGAACGAGCAGTACTTC	CASSQFSGNEQYF
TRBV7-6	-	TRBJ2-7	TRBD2	TGTGCCAGCAGAACGCTAGCGGGACCGTCCTACGAGCAGTACTTC	CASRTLAGPSYEQYF
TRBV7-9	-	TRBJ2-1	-	TGTGCCAGCAGCTTATTGGACACCTACAATGAGCAGTTCTTC	CASSLLDTYNEQFF
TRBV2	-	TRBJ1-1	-	TGTGCCAGCAGTTTACAGGGACGAGGTTCCACTGAAGCTTTCTTT	CASSLQGRGSTEAFF
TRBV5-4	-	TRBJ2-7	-	TGTGCCAGCAGCTTGAACAGCCTCTACGAGCAGTACTTC	CASSLNSLYEQYF
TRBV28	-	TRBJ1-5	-	TGTGCCAGCAGGAAACAGCCTAATCAGCCCCAGCATTTT	CASRKQPNQPQHF
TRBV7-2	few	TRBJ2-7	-	TGTGCCAGCAGCGCCGGTCTAGGGGACTACGAGCAGTACTTC	CASSAGLGDYEQYF
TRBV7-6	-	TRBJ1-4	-	TGTGCCAGCAGCTTGAACTCTGCAACTAATGAAAAACTGTTTTTT	CASSLNSATNEKLFF